This section outlines one T cell receptor (beta chain) sequence together with its context. As yet, its antigen is unknown. cDNA was made in eight separate reactions per sample. Using TCRalpha and TCRbeta cDNA, the researchers carried out two nested PCRs that lasted around 15 and 10 cycles. TCRdb reanalyzed the 5' RACE reads and collapses them to one entry per CDR3 protein, without DNA. The listing contains approximately 420,000 distinct CDR3 sequences. This record belongs to a study of monozygotic twins with inflammatory bowel disease. General study points: No difference in repertoire similarity was seen between concordant and discordant twins, possibly because power was limited.

Germline V CDR1 and CDR2: SEHNR, FQNEAQ (reference sequence). The CDR3 has 16 residues. The receptor's source is a human donor with ulcerative colitis or Crohn's disease, or a healthy co-twin of an affected twin (not recorded which). V and J are TRBV7-9 and TRBJ2-5; the D gene TCRdb calls, TRBD2, cannot be checked with no DNA. Specimen: blood. The CDR3: CASSSGLAGVGETQYF.